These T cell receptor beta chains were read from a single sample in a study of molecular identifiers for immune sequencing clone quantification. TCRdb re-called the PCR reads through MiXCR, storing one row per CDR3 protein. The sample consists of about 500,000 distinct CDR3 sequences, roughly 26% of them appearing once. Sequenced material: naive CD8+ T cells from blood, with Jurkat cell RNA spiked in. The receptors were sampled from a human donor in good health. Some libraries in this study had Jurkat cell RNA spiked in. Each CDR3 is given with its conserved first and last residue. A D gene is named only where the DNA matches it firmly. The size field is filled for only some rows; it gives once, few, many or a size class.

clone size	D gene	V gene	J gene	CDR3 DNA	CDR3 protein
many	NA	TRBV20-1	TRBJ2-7	TGCAGTTTGAACGAGCAGTACTTC	CSLNEQYF
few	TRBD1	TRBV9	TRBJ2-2	TGTGCCAGCAGCGTTCTAACGGGACAGAACGGGGAGCTGTTTTTT	CASSVLTGQNGELFF
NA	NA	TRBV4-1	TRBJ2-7	TGCGCCAGCAGCCTAGTTCTTGGAACCGCCCACGAGCAGTACTTC	CASSLVLGTAHEQYF
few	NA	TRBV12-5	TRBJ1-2	TGTGCTAGTGGTTTGGTAGGCCCCCAACCTAACTATGGCTACACCTTC	CASGLVGPQPNYGYTF
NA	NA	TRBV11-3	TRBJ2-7	TGTGCCAGCAGCTTGAGGGCAGGGCCCTCCTACGAGCAGTACTTC	CASSLRAGPSYEQYF
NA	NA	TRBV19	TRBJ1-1	TGTGCCAGTAGTAATGCGGGGCAGGTGACTGAAGCTTTCTTT	CASSNAGQVTEAFF
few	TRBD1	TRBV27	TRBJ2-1	TGTGCCAGCAGTCCAAACAGGGGCTCCTACAATGAGCAGTTCTTC	CASSPNRGSYNEQFF
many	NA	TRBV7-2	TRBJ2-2	TGTGCCAGCAGCTCGGGATCAGGGCTTAACACCGGGGAGCTGTTTTTT	CASSSGSGLNTGELFF
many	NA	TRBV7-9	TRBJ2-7	TGTGCCAGCAGCTTAGACCTCTACGAGCAGTACTTC	CASSLDLYEQYF
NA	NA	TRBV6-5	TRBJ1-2	TGTGCCAGCAGTTATTATGGCTCTAACTATGGCTACACCTTC	CASSYYGSNYGYTF
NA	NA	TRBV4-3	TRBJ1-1	TGCGCCAGCAGCCAAGACTGGGGACTTGTTATCGAAGCTTTCTTT	CASSQDWGLVIEAFF
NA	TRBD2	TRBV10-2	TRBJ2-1	TGCGCCAGCAGCCACCAATCTAGCGGGAGCCCTTTCTACAATGAGCAGTTCTTC	CASSHQSSGSPFYNEQFF
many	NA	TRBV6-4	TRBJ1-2	TGTGCCAGCAGCCCCACGCCCGACAGATTCTATGGCTACACCTTC	CASSPTPDRFYGYTF
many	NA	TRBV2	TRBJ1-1	TGTGCCAGCCAGGGCCTTCTTACCATGAACACTGAAGCTTTCTTT	CASQGLLTMNTEAFF
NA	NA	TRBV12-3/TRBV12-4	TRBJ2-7	TGTGCCAGCAGTTTCGACCCCGGGTCCTACGAGCAGTACTTC	CASSFDPGSYEQYF
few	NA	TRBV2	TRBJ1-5	TGTGCCAGCAGTGAACAGCTTAGCAATCAGCCCCAGCATTTT	CASSEQLSNQPQHF
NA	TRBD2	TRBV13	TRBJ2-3	TGTGCCAGCAGCTTAGGGGGGACTAGCGGGAGACGTACGCAGTATTTT	CASSLGGTSGRRTQYF
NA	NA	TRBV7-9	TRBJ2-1	TGTGCCAGCAGCTTAGCGTGGTCAAGGGGTGAGCAGTTCTTC	CASSLAWSRGEQFF
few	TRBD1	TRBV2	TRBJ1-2	TGTGCCAGCAGCGGCCCTCGAACAGGGGGCTATGGCTACACCTTC	CASSGPRTGGYGYTF
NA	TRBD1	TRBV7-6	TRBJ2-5	TGTGCCAGCAGCTTAAGGAGGGACAGGGGGCAAGAGACCCAGTACTTC	CASSLRRDRGQETQYF
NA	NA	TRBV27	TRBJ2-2	TGTGCCAGCAGTCTCCTCCAAGCGCGAGGGGGAACCGGGGAGCTGGTTTTT	CASSLLQARGGTGELVF
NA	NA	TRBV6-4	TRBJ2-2	TGTGCCACCAAGGCCGGACAGAGACTACGTTCGGAGCTGTTTTTT	CATKAGQRLRSELFF
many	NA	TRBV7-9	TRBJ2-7	TGTGCCAGCAGCGCGGGCAGCACTGAGGGCTACGAGCAGTACTTC	CASSAGSTEGYEQYF
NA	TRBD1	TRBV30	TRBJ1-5	TGTGCCTGGAACCCGGGACAGGATAGCAATCAGCCCCAGCATTTT	CAWNPGQDSNQPQHF